What follows describes a single T cell receptor beta chain. The antigen is undetermined. V trimming: 3 bases; J trimming: 0 bases; junction bases outside the gene matches: 14. This CDR3 region has 19 residues. In germline, CDR1 is SGHTA, CDR2 FQGNSA. These data originate in a study of T cell repertoires in cytomegalovirus infection. TCRdb redid the calling of the reads with MiXCR, one entry per CDR3 protein. The sample records under 450,000 distinct CDR3 sequences, about 32% being singletons. V gene TRBV7-2 combines with J gene TRBJ1-5, with 7 bases lining up with TRBD1. The sample here was cultured PBMCs, taken from culture after CMV antigen stimulation. The sequence derives from a human donor in good health (CMV status not recorded). Some clones in this sample may be carry-over from other donors' samples. The CDR3 sequence is CASSFLDRDPIYSNQPQHF. The DNA for the CDR3 is TGTGCCAGCAGCTTCCTCGACAGGGATCCCATTTATAGCAATCAGCCCCAGCATTTT.